This TCR beta chain was observed in a study of blood T cell repertoires in COVID-19. About the study: The study drew acute and convalescent COVID-19 samples from the United States, Italy and Spain. From T cells, B-cell-depleted T cells, or PBMCs came the material, which was cDNA or gDNA.

Germline CDR1 MDHEN, CDR2 SYDVKM. Trimming removed 4 bases from V and 2 bases from J, with 22 bases in between. The CDR3 sequence is 18 residues long. Source study methods: Amplification with reference gene primers provided the estimates of nucleated cell counts. The protocol was immunoSEQ multiplex PCR, while the TCRdb copy is restricted to in-frame clones and leaves out a portion. V, J and clone size are taken as reported in that table, and D and trimming were inferred from the DNA itself. The sample comprises about 120,000 clones, over 60% of which are singletons, and 6.5% to 9.5% rests with the top ten.

The chain employs TRBV28 and TRBJ2-3, with D perhaps matching TRBD2 (5 bases). The sequence was obtained from a human donor in a cohort sampled during active COVID-19. The sequencing sample was made of peripheral blood. The CDR3 region is CASSSATSAGAITDTQYF. CDR3 in DNA: TGTGCCAGCAGTTCCGCGACCTCGGCGGGCGCTATCACAGATACGCAGTATTTT.